The 30 T cell receptor beta chains listed next were all sequenced from one sample in a study of T cell repertoires in cytomegalovirus infection. TCRdb processed the reads anew with MiXCR; each CDR3 protein has one entry. The repertoire holds 250,000 to 400,000 distinct CDR3 sequences, with just under 25% as singletons. These receptors are not linked to any known antigen. Sequences were derived from cultured PBMCs, sampled from culture after CMV antigen stimulation. The receptors stem from a human donor in good health (CMV status not recorded). Some clones in this sample may be carry-over from other donors' samples.

This clonotype was found a few times. The chain combines TRBV27 with TRBJ2-3, with a weak D call TRBD1 (5 bases). The CDR3 consists of 14 residues. Germline assignment: CDR1 MNHEY and CDR2 SMNVEV (reference sequence). Trimming took 2 bases from V and 4 from J, leaving 10 bases between them. The CDR3 sequence is CASSLGAASDTQYF. CDR3 nucleotide sequence: TGTGCCAGCAGTTTAGGGGCGGCGTCAGATACGCAGTATTTT.

In DNA, the CDR3 is TGCAGTGCGGTTCGGGGTTGGAACACCGGGGAGCTGTTTTTT. Its protein is CSAVRGWNTGELFF. This chain joins TRBV20-1 and TRBJ2-2, with D tentatively TRBD2 (5 bases). The germline CDR1 and CDR2 sequences are DFQATT and SNEGSKA (reference sequence). V dropped 6 bases and J dropped 1 base, with 12 bases sitting between them. The CDR3 spans 14 residues.

The sample holds a few counts of this clonotype. The V gene is TRBV19, the J gene TRBJ2-1, with D perhaps TRBD1 (7 bases). Germline values: CDR1 LNHDA, CDR2 SQIVND (reference sequence). V was pared by 7 bases and J by 6 bases, with 19 bases between. The CDR3 sequence is 15 residues long. CDR3: CASKGFRGVINEQFF. Here the CDR3 DNA reads TGTGCCAGTAAAGGTTTCAGGGGGGTCATCAATGAGCAGTTCTTC.

This clonotype occurred a few times. The chain has TRBV14 and TRBJ1-6; D is unresolved. Germline CDR1 and CDR2: SGHDN and FVKESK. Trimming took 0 bases from V and 10 from J, leaving 13 bases between them. The CDR3 is 15 amino acids. In DNA, the CDR3 is TGTGCCAGCAGCCAAGATCCCCCCGGACGGTCACCCCTCCACTTT. As protein: CASSQDPPGRSPLHF.

A word on this clonotype: At one end, the junction sequence differs from germline, possibly due to a read error. V usage is TRBV10-2 and J usage is TRBJ1-1, with D uncertain. Germline loops: CDR1 WSHSY, CDR2 SAAADI. The CDR3 covers 12 residues. The CDR3 is CASSFRYTEAYF. The CDR3, as DNA: TGCGCCAGCAGCTTTCGTTACACTGAAGCTTACTTT.

This clonotype has just a few counts. The chain links TRBV7-2 to TRBJ1-2; D is uncertain. Trimming shortened V by 1 base and J by 10 bases, and 10 bases separated the two germline ends. The CDR3 spans 12 residues. Germline assignment: CDR1 SGHTA and CDR2 FQGNSA. CDR3 sequence: CASSLEGRTYTF. Written as DNA, the CDR3 is TGTGCCAGCAGCTTAGAAGGACGGACCTACACCTTC. Based on the CDR3 plus reference TRBV7-2 and TRBJ1-2, the full variable domain is GAGVSQSPSNKVTEKGKDVELRCDPISGHTALYWYRQSLGQGLEFLIYFQGNSAPDKSGLPSDRFSAERTGGSVSTLTIQRTQQEDSAVYLCASSLEGRTYTFGSGTRLTVV.

The J gene is TRBJ2-7, the V gene TRBV29-1; D gene unclear. The V gene lost 4 bases and the J gene lost 6 bases, with 16 bases spanning the gap. Germline V gives CDR1 SQVTM, CDR2 ANQGSEA. This CDR3 is 13 amino acids long. The CDR3 spells CSVGGQVATEQYF. The CDR3 DNA is TGCAGCGTTGGTGGGCAAGTTGCTACCGAGCAGTACTTC.

This chain joins TRBV28 and TRBJ1-1; D gene unclear. This CDR3 has 9 residues. Germline-derived CDR1 and CDR2 are MDHEN and SYDVKM. Trimming cost V 10 bases and J 11 bases, with 11 bases left between them. CDR3 in amino acids: CATGPVAFF. CDR3 in DNA: TGTGCCACGGGTCCGGTTGCTTTCTTT. The variable domain in full, completed from reference TRBV28 and TRBJ1-1, reads DVKVTQSSRYLVKRTGEKVFLECVQDMDHENMFWYRQDPGLGLRLIYFSYDVKMKEKGDIPEGYSVSREKKERFSLILESASTNQTSMYLCATGPVAFFGQGTRLTVV.

The gene calls are TRBV24-1 and TRBJ1-2; unclear D gene. The CDR3 has 12 residues. The V end lost 2 bases, the J end lost 8 bases, and 8 bases lay between the germline ends. Germline V gives CDR1 KGHDR, CDR2 SFDVKD. The CDR3 reads CATSDSGLGYTF. The CDR3 DNA reads TGTGCCACCAGTGATTCCGGGCTCGGCTACACCTTC.

A note on this clonotype: This may be a read error, as it is one base from a much larger clone. CDR3 coding DNA: TGTGCCAGCAGCTCAGATTGGGGGAGTAGCACAGATACGCAGTATTTT. It translates to CASSSDWGSSTDTQYF. This sequence joins TRBV7-2 and TRBJ2-3; D may be TRBD1 or TRBD2 (5 bases each). Looked up from germline, CDR1 is SGHTA and CDR2 is FQGNSA. V was clipped by 4 bases and J by 0 bases, with 14 bases between them. The length of the CDR3 is 16 residues.

J is TRBJ2-7 and V is TRBV5-4; D might be TRBD2 (6 bases). This CDR3 spans 15 amino acids. The germline V gene encodes CDR1 SGHNT and CDR2 YYREEE (reference sequence). Trimming removed 5 bases from V and 2 bases from J, with 17 bases in between. The CDR3 region has the DNA TGTGCCAGCAGTACTGTCCGGGACTTGACCTACGAGCAGTACTTC. Encoded protein: CASSTVRDLTYEQYF. The entire variable domain, with the rest obtained from reference TRBV5-4 and TRBJ2-7, is as follows: ETGVTQSPTHLIKTRGQQVTLRCSSQSGHNTVSWYQQALGQGPQFIFQYYREEENGRGNFPPRFSGLQFPNYSSELNVNALELDDSALYLCASSTVRDLTYEQYFGPGTRLTVT.

CDR3 coding DNA: TGTGCCAGCAGCACACGGACTAGCGGGATCTACAATGAGCAGTTCTTC. Translated: CASSTRTSGIYNEQFF. The chain has TRBV7-2 and TRBJ2-1, with 12 positions matching TRBD2. This CDR3 is 16 amino acids long. The germline gives CDR1 SGHTA, CDR2 FQGNSA. The V segment lost 5 bases and the J segment 3 bases; nucleotides outside the gene matches: 5.

As DNA, the CDR3 is TGCAGTGCTAGATGGAGGGTAAAAGCTAGGGTTAGCACAGATACGCAGTATTTT. Residues: CSARWRVKARVSTDTQYF. The V gene is TRBV20-1, the J gene TRBJ2-3, with D possibly matching TRBD2 (6 bases). Trimming pared 2 bases from V and 0 bases from J, leaving 21 bases between. The germline gives CDR1 DFQATT, CDR2 SNEGSKA (reference sequence). The CDR3 is made up of 18 amino acids.

V is TRBV7-9 and J is TRBJ1-1; possible D gene TRBD1, 5 bases. V lost 5 bases and J lost 4, with 14 bases in between. The germline gives CDR1 SEHNR, CDR2 FQNEAQ (reference sequence). The CDR3 is 14 residues long. CDR3 in amino acids: CASSPSGGSTEAFF. The CDR3 DNA follows: TGTGCCAGCAGCCCCTCGGGGGGTAGCACTGAAGCTTTCTTT.

This clonotype was recorded many times. The chain carries TRBV7-9 and TRBJ2-7; 14 nucleotides match TRBD2. V dropped 5 bases and J dropped 2; count of bases not matched to a gene: 8. CDR3 length equals 17 residues. Germline values: CDR1 SEHNR, CDR2 FQNEAQ (reference sequence). In DNA, the CDR3 is TGTGCCAGCAGCCCGGGACTAGCGGGAGTCTACGCCTACGAGCAGTACTTC. It translates to CASSPGLAGVYAYEQYF.

The V and J genes are TRBV5-4 and TRBJ2-7; 11 nucleotides agree with TRBD2. CDR1 and CDR2 from the germline V gene are SGHNT and YYREEE (reference sequence). V gave up 7 bases and J gave up 4 bases; unmatched junction bases: 13. The CDR3 has 16 residues. The CDR3 nucleotides read TGTGCCAGCGCGCCCTCCTTTACTAGCGGGGGATACGAGCAGTACTTC. Its protein is CASAPSFTSGGYEQYF.

This clonotype was seen more than once but under ten times. The chain joins TRBV29-1 to TRBJ1-5; the D gene is possibly TRBD1 (6 bases). Per germline, CDR1 SQVTM and CDR2 ANQGSEA. CDR3 length: 15 amino acids. V lost 4 bases, J lost 5 bases, and 18 bases lay in between. DNA for the CDR3: TGCAGCGTTGCCACCGGGACAAGCGCTCATCAGCCCCAGCATTTT. It yields the protein CSVATGTSAHQPQHF.

This clonotype was observed at least ten times. The chain carries TRBV7-2 and TRBJ1-5; tentatively, D is TRBD1 (6 bases). Trimming stripped 6 bases from V and 1 base from J, with 10 bases between. From germline, CDR1 is SGHTA and CDR2 FQGNSA. CDR3 length equals 14 residues. CDR3 loop: CASRQGTSNQPQHF. For the CDR3, the DNA is TGTGCCAGCAGACAGGGAACCAGCAATCAGCCCCAGCATTTT.

This clonotype was counted only a few times. The chain is built from TRBV20-1 and TRBJ2-1; TRBD2 agrees at 8 bases. The CDR3 sequence is 14 residues long. The V and J ends lost 3 bases and 2 bases, in that order; junction bases with no gene match: 3. In germline, CDR1 is DFQATT, CDR2 SNEGSKA (reference sequence). The CDR3: CSASSGVTYNEQFF. DNA of the CDR3: TGCAGTGCTAGTAGCGGGGTGACCTACAATGAGCAGTTCTTC.

This clonotype has at least ten counts. V and J are TRBV7-2 and TRBJ1-2; no definite D call. Germline V gene data show CDR1 as SGHTA and CDR2 as FQGNSA. CDR3 length: 16 amino acids. V lost 3 bases and J lost 4, with 18 bases in between. CDR3 loop: CASSFSPAAEAYGYTF. The CDR3 coding sequence is TGTGCCAGCAGCTTCTCCCCCGCAGCGGAGGCCTATGGCTACACCTTC. Variable domain in full (rest from reference TRBV7-2 and TRBJ1-2): GAGVSQSPSNKVTEKGKDVELRCDPISGHTALYWYRQSLGQGLEFLIYFQGNSAPDKSGLPSDRFSAERTGGSVSTLTIQRTQQEDSAVYLCASSFSPAAEAYGYTFGSGTRLTVV.

This clonotype has a handful of counts. The chain links TRBV6-2 or TRBV6-3 to TRBJ2-3; D call uncertain. The CDR3 is 13 residues long. Trimming took off 6 bases at V and 7 bases at J, with 14 bases between the two ends. Germline V lookup: CDR1 MNHEY, CDR2 SVGEGT. The CDR3 here is CASSDRVPYTQYF. The CDR3 region has the DNA TGTGCCAGCAGCGACCGGGTTCCTTATACGCAGTATTTT.

There are a few counts of this clonotype. The genes are TRBV7-9 and TRBJ2-5; tentatively, D is TRBD1 (6 bases). V lost 1 base, J lost 2 bases, and 14 bases lay in between. Germline CDR1 reads SEHNR; CDR2 reads FQNEAQ (reference sequence). The CDR3 loop spans 16 amino acids. The CDR3 protein is CASSLGTVPPQETQYF. As DNA, the CDR3 is TGTGCCAGCAGCTTAGGGACAGTTCCCCCTCAAGAGACCCAGTACTTC.

This chain joins TRBV10-3 and TRBJ2-6, with D perhaps matching TRBD2 (5 bases). V dropped 4 bases and J dropped 0 bases, with 7 bases sitting between them. Per the germline V gene, CDR1 is ENHRY and CDR2 is SYGVKD. The CDR3 sequence is 15 residues long. CDR3 sequence reads: CAISGTFSGANVLTF. The DNA for the CDR3 is TGTGCCATCAGTGGGACTTTCTCTGGGGCCAACGTCCTGACTTTC.

This clonotype was recorded many times. The rearrangement uses TRBV7-2 and TRBJ2-2; D might be TRBD2 (6 bases). The CDR3 has 14 amino acids. The V gene lost 0 bases and the J gene lost 7 bases, with 9 bases spanning the gap. Per germline, CDR1 SGHTA and CDR2 FQGNSA. CDR3 bases: TGTGCCAGCAGCTTAGCTGGGGGGAGCGGGGAGCTGTTTTTT. It yields the protein CASSLAGGSGELFF.

Only a few counts were recorded for this clonotype. The chain joins TRBV6-1 to TRBJ2-2, with 7 bases lining up with TRBD2. There are 16 residues in the CDR3. The germline V gene has CDR1 MNHNS and CDR2 SASEGT. J lost 4 bases, V lost 5 bases, and 10 bases had no gene match. The CDR3 loop reads CASSSLGLGGTGELFF. In nucleotides, the CDR3 is TGTGCCAGCAGTTCCCTTGGACTAGGAGGCACCGGGGAGCTGTTTTTT.

This clonotype has more than one count but fewer than ten. V and J are TRBV6-5 and TRBJ2-5, with TRBD2 matching 8 bases. The germline V gene has CDR1 MNHEY and CDR2 SVGAGI. V shed 6 bases and J 7 bases; nucleotides not matched to a gene: 16. The CDR3 totals 16 residues. CDR3 coding DNA: TGTGCCAGCAGCCGCGGCGGAGCGGGAGACGGTGGGACCCAGTACTTC. It translates to CASSRGGAGDGGTQYF.

In this sample, this clonotype turned up many times. The chain combines TRBV7-2 with TRBJ1-5, with D possibly being TRBD1 (6 bases). Germline loops: CDR1 SGHTA, CDR2 FQGNSA. CDR3 size: 14 residues. V lost 2 bases, J lost 4 bases, and 9 bases lay in between. The CDR3 sequence: CASSLSTGNQPQHF. The CDR3 region has the DNA TGTGCCAGCAGCTTAAGTACAGGGAATCAGCCCCAGCATTTT.

Only a few counts were recorded for this clonotype. The V gene is TRBV10-3, the J gene TRBJ2-1; a possible D gene is TRBD1 (6 bases). This CDR3 comprises 16 residues. V gave up 6 bases and J gave up 2 bases, with 17 bases separating them. Germline assignment: CDR1 ENHRY and CDR2 SYGVKD. CDR3 protein: CAIRGGGLGTYNEQFF. CDR3 nucleotides: TGTGCCATCAGAGGGGGTGGGTTAGGCACCTACAATGAGCAGTTCTTC.

There are many counts of this clonotype. This sequence joins TRBV7-8 and TRBJ1-4; D call uncertain. This CDR3 comprises 17 residues. Germline CDR1 is SGHVS and CDR2 is FQNEAQ. Trimming took 1 base from V and 0 from J, leaving 12 bases between them. CDR3 region: CASSLVRRTATNEKLFF. In nucleotides, the CDR3 is TGTGCCAGCAGCTTAGTTCGCAGAACCGCAACTAATGAAAAACTGTTTTTT.

This clonotype was seen at least ten times. V and J are TRBV7-2 and TRBJ1-2, with TRBD1 matching 9 bases. Germline lookup yields CDR1 SGHTA and CDR2 FQGNSA. The CDR3 totals 13 residues. With V trimmed by 11 bases and J by 4 bases, 8 bases remained unmatched. CDR3 in amino acids: CAVQGARGYGYTF. CDR3 coding DNA: TGTGCCGTACAGGGGGCGCGGGGCTATGGCTACACCTTC.